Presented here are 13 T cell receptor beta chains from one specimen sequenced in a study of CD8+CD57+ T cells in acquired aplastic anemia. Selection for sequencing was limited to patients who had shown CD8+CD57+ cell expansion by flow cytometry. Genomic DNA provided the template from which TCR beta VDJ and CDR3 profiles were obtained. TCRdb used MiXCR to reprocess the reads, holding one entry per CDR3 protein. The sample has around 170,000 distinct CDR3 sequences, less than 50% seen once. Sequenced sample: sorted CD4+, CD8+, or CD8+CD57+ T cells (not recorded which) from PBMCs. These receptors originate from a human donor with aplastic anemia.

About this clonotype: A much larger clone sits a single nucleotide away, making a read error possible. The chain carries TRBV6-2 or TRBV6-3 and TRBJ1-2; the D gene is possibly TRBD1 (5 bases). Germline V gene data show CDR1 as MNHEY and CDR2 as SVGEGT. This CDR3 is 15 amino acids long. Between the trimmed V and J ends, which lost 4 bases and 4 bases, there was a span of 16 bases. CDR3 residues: CASSFPGRATYGYTF. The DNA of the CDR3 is TGTGCCAGCAGTTTCCCTGGCAGGGCCACCTATGGCTACACCTTC.

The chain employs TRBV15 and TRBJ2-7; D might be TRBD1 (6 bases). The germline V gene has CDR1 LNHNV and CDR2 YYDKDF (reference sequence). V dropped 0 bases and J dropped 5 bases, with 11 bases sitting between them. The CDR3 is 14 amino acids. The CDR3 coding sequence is TGTGCCACCAGCAGAGACAGGGGTGTAAACGAGCAGTACTTC. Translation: CATSRDRGVNEQYF.

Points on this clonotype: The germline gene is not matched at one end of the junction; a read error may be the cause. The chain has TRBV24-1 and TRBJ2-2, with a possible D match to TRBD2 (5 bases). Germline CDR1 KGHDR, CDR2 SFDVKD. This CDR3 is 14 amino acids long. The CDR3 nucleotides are TGTGCCACCAGTGGCGCGACACACACCGGGGAACTGTTTTTT. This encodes CATSGATHTGELFF.

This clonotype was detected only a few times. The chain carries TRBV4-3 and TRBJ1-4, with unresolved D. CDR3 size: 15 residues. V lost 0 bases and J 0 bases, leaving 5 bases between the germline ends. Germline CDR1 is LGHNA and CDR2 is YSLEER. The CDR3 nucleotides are TGCGCCAGCAGCCAAGATACGGCAACTAATGAAAAACTGTTTTTT. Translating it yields CASSQDTATNEKLFF.

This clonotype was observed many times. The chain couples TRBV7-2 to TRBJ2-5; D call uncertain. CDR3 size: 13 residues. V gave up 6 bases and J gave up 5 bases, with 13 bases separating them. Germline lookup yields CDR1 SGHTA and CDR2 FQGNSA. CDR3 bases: TGTGCCAGCAGTCCAACCTCGCGGGAGACCCAGTACTTC. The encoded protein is CASSPTSRETQYF.

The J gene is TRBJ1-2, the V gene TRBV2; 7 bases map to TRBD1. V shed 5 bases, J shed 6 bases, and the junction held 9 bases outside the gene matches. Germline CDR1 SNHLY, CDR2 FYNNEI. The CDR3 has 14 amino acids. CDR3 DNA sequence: TGTGCCAGCAGTTTCAGGGGGGGGATTCATGGCTACACCTTC. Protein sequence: CASSFRGGIHGYTF.

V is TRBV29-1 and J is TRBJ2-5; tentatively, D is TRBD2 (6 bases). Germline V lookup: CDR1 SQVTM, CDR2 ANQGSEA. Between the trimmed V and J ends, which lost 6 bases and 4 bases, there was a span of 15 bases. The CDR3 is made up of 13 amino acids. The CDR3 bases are TGCAGCGTCGGCGGAGGGCCCTCAGAGACCCAGTACTTC. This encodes CSVGGGPSETQYF.

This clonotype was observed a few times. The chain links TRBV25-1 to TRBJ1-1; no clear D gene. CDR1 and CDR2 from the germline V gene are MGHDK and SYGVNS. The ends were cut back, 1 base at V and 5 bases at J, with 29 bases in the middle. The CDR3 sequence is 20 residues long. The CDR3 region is CASSELGGGQPQHFRTEAFF. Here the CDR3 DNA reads TGTGCCAGCAGTGAATTGGGTGGCGGTCAGCCCCAGCATTTTCGAACTGAAGCTTTCTTT.

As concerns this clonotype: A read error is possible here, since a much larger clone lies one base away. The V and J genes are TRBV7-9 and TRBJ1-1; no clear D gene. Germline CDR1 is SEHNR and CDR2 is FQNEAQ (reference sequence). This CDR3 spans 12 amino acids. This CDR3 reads CAGSFRNTEAFF. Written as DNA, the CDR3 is TGTGCCGGCAGTTTCAGGAACACTGAAGCTTTCTTT.

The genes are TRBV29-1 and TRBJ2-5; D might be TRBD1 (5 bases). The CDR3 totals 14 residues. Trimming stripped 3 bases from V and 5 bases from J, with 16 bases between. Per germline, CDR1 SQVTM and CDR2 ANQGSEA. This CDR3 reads CSVDLARAWETQYF. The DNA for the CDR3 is TGCAGCGTTGATCTGGCCAGGGCCTGGGAGACCCAGTACTTC.

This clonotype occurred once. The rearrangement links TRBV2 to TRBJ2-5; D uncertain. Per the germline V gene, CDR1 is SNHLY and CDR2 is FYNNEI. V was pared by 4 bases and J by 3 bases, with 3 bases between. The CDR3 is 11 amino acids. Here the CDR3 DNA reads TGTGCCAGCAGTGTAAAAGAGACCCAGTACTTC. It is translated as CASSVKETQYF.

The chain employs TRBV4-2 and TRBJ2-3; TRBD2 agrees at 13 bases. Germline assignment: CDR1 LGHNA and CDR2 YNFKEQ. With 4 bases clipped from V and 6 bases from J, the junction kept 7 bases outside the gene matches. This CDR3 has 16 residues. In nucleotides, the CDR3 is TGTGCCAGCAGCCCGAGGACTAGCGGGAGTTCGGATACGCAGTATTTT. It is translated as CASSPRTSGSSDTQYF.

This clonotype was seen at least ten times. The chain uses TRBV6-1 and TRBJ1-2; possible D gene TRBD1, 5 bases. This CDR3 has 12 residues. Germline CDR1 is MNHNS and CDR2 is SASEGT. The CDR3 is CASRGSNYGYTF. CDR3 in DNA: TGTGCGTCGAGGGGTTCTAACTATGGCTACACCTTC.